This T cell receptor (beta chain) was profiled in a study of CD8 T cells in Susac syndrome. In germline, CDR1 is SGHTA, CDR2 FQGTGA. CDR3 length equals 14 residues. The V gene lost 5 bases and the J gene lost 4 bases, with 14 bases spanning the gap. Random hexamers primed reverse transcription of roughly 0.5 to 1 ug RNA. TCRdb analysed the immunoSEQ multiplex PCR reads with MiXCR anew, one entry per CDR3 protein. Of 70,000 or so distinct CDR3 sequences listed, 85% to 95% are singletons. The sequenced target, TCR beta, came from blood CD8+ and CD4+ T cells. Sequencing was done on a sample of CD8+ T cells from PBMCs. This chain joins TRBV7-3 and TRBJ1-1, with TRBD1 as a possible D gene (6 bases). The sequence was collected from a human donor in good health. CDR3 nucleotide sequence: TGTGCCAGCAGCAGCACAGGGTCAGGCACTGAAGCTTTCTTT. Encoded protein: CASSSTGSGTEAFF. Using reference TRBV7-3 and TRBJ1-1 for the parts outside the CDR3, the full variable domain is GAGVSQTPSNKVTEKGKYVELRCDPISGHTALYWYRQSLGQGPEFLIYFQGTGAADDSGLPNDRFFAVRPEGSVSTLKIQRTERGDSAVYLCASSSTGSGTEAFFGQGTRLTVV.